A selection of T cell receptor beta chains follows, all from one sample in a study of blood T cell repertoires in COVID-19. The method was immunoSEQ multiplex PCR; TCRdb's version includes in-frame clones alone and lacks a portion of them. The sample holds under 200,000 clones, about 88% seen once. The sample taken for sequencing was PBMCs or T cells enriched from blood (not recorded which). The source of these receptors is a woman in her forties in a cohort exposed to, infected with or recovered from COVID-19 (not recorded which). Each CDR3 is given with its conserved first and last residue. Fields, in order: D gene, clone size, J gene, V gene, CDR3 protein, CDR3 DNA. The D gene is left open where the match is weak. Rows give clone size only sometimes, using once, few, many, or a class for an expanded clone.

D gene: TRBD1
clone size: NA
J gene: TRBJ1-1
V gene: TRBV4-1
CDR3 protein: CASSQLQGINTEAFF
CDR3 DNA: TGCGCCAGCAGCCAACTACAGGGGATCAACACTGAAGCTTTCTTT

D gene: NA
clone size: NA
J gene: TRBJ1-1
V gene: TRBV27
CDR3 protein: CATGLRRTEAFF
CDR3 DNA: TGTGCCACCGGCCTTAGGCGGACTGAAGCTTTCTTT

D gene: NA
clone size: few
J gene: TRBJ1-5
V gene: TRBV6-1
CDR3 protein: CASSEALGGAGAYSNQPQHF
CDR3 DNA: TGTGCCAGCAGTGAAGCGCTCGGGGGAGCGGGGGCTTATAGCAATCAGCCCCAGCATTTT

D gene: NA
clone size: NA
J gene: TRBJ1-1
V gene: TRBV14
CDR3 protein: CASSIFGGGTEAFF
CDR3 DNA: TGTGCCAGCAGCATCTTCGGGGGGGGCACTGAAGCTTTCTTT

D gene: TRBD1
clone size: NA
J gene: TRBJ1-5
V gene: TRBV6-4
CDR3 protein: CASSDSRLRTGGDQPQHF
CDR3 DNA: TGTGCCAGCAGTGACTCGAGGTTACGGACAGGGGGCGATCAGCCCCAGCATTTT

D gene: TRBD1
clone size: NA
J gene: TRBJ1-1
V gene: TRBV3-1/TRBV3-2
CDR3 protein: CASSRVDRDTEAFF
CDR3 DNA: TGTGCCAGCAGCCGCGTCGACAGGGACACTGAAGCTTTCTTT

D gene: NA
clone size: NA
J gene: TRBJ1-2
V gene: TRBV27
CDR3 protein: CASRTQGRAYGYTF
CDR3 DNA: TGTGCCAGCAGGACGCAGGGTAGGGCCTATGGCTACACCTTC

D gene: TRBD1
clone size: NA
J gene: TRBJ1-1
V gene: TRBV5-5
CDR3 protein: CASSLAGGEGTEAFF
CDR3 DNA: TGTGCCAGCAGCTTGGCAGGGGGCGAGGGCACTGAAGCTTTCTTT

D gene: TRBD1
clone size: NA
J gene: TRBJ2-7
V gene: TRBV2
CDR3 protein: CASRKMPGQGTYEQYF
CDR3 DNA: TGTGCCAGCAGGAAGATGCCAGGACAGGGAACATACGAGCAGTACTTC

D gene: NA
clone size: NA
J gene: TRBJ2-5
V gene: TRBV5-4
CDR3 protein: CASSLSGLQETQYF
CDR3 DNA: TGTGCCAGCAGCTTAAGCGGCCTCCAAGAGACCCAGTACTTC

D gene: NA
clone size: NA
J gene: TRBJ1-3
V gene: TRBV18
CDR3 protein: CASSPGQGQDTIYF
CDR3 DNA: TGTGCCAGCTCACCGGGGCAGGGGCAAGACACCATATATTTT

D gene: NA
clone size: once
J gene: TRBJ1-3
V gene: TRBV4-1
CDR3 protein: CASSQVRGGTGNTIYF
CDR3 DNA: TGCGCCAGCAGCCAAGTCCGAGGGGGAACTGGAAACACCATATATTTT

D gene: NA
clone size: NA
J gene: TRBJ1-5
V gene: TRBV6-5
CDR3 protein: CATTPGEGWNQPQHF
CDR3 DNA: TGTGCCACCACACCCGGGGAGGGTTGGAATCAGCCCCAGCATTTT

D gene: TRBD1
clone size: many
J gene: TRBJ1-4
V gene: TRBV7-8
CDR3 protein: CASSITSRTGPNEKLFF
CDR3 DNA: TGTGCCAGCAGCATTACAAGTAGGACAGGGCCTAATGAAAAACTGTTTTTT

D gene: NA
clone size: NA
J gene: TRBJ2-5
V gene: TRBV11-3
CDR3 protein: CASSLDRGSQETQYF
CDR3 DNA: TGTGCCAGCAGCTTAGATCGAGGCAGCCAAGAGACCCAGTACTTC

D gene: TRBD2
clone size: NA
J gene: TRBJ2-5
V gene: TRBV11-2
CDR3 protein: CASSFGSGRAQETQYF
CDR3 DNA: TGTGCCAGCAGCTTTGGCAGCGGGAGGGCCCAAGAGACCCAGTACTTC

D gene: TRBD2
clone size: NA
J gene: TRBJ2-7
V gene: TRBV7-9
CDR3 protein: CASSPAVWPSGDQYF
CDR3 DNA: TGTGCCAGCAGCCCCGCGGTATGGCCTAGCGGGGACCAGTACTTC

D gene: NA
clone size: NA
J gene: TRBJ1-1
V gene: TRBV5-1
CDR3 protein: CASSLAQADWNTEAFF
CDR3 DNA: TGCGCCAGCAGCTTGGCCCAGGCAGATTGGAACACTGAAGCTTTCTTT

D gene: NA
clone size: NA
J gene: TRBJ2-7
V gene: TRBV5-1
CDR3 protein: CASSSAFGPATYEQYF
CDR3 DNA: TGCGCCAGCAGCTCGGCTTTTGGGCCGGCAACCTACGAGCAGTACTTC

D gene: NA
clone size: NA
J gene: TRBJ2-7
V gene: TRBV21-1
CDR3 protein: CASRIHPPPPQPGEQYF
CDR3 DNA: TGTGCCAGCAGAATTCATCCCCCCCCTCCTCAGCCGGGCGAGCAGTACTTC

D gene: NA
clone size: NA
J gene: TRBJ1-2
V gene: TRBV9
CDR3 protein: CASSARTVLGDGYTF
CDR3 DNA: TGTGCCAGCAGCGCCCGGACAGTCTTGGGCGATGGCTACACCTTC

D gene: TRBD2
clone size: NA
J gene: TRBJ2-5
V gene: TRBV2
CDR3 protein: CASSEFERGGETQYF
CDR3 DNA: TGTGCCAGCAGTGAATTCGAGCGGGGGGGCGAGACCCAGTACTTC

D gene: NA
clone size: few
J gene: TRBJ2-1
V gene: TRBV20-1
CDR3 protein: CSARPLNEQFF
CDR3 DNA: TGCAGTGCTAGACCCTTGAATGAGCAGTTCTTC

D gene: TRBD1
clone size: few
J gene: TRBJ2-7
V gene: TRBV4-2
CDR3 protein: CASSHPGGLYEQYF
CDR3 DNA: TGTGCCAGCAGCCACCCAGGGGGCTTATACGAGCAGTACTTC

D gene: TRBD2
clone size: NA
J gene: TRBJ2-3
V gene: TRBV5-1
CDR3 protein: CASSRRTSGSTDTQYF
CDR3 DNA: TGCGCCAGCAGCCGAAGGACTAGCGGGAGCACAGATACGCAGTATTTT

D gene: NA
clone size: NA
J gene: TRBJ1-6
V gene: TRBV10-2
CDR3 protein: CASSGQIYNSPLHF
CDR3 DNA: TGCGCCAGCAGTGGCCAGATCTATAATTCACCCCTCCACTTT

D gene: NA
clone size: NA
J gene: TRBJ2-3
V gene: TRBV7-9
CDR3 protein: CASSLERWDTQYF
CDR3 DNA: TGTGCCAGCAGCCTAGAACGGTGGGATACGCAGTATTTT

D gene: TRBD2
clone size: NA
J gene: TRBJ2-7
V gene: TRBV7-4
CDR3 protein: CASSLCGGRGLSYEQYF
CDR3 DNA: TGTGCCAGCAGCTTATGCGGGGGAAGAGGGCTATCCTACGAGCAGTACTTC

D gene: NA
clone size: NA
J gene: TRBJ1-2
V gene: TRBV6-1
CDR3 protein: CASSEGQIYGYTF
CDR3 DNA: TGTGCCAGCAGTGAAGGACAGATCTATGGCTACACCTTC

D gene: TRBD1
clone size: NA
J gene: TRBJ1-1
V gene: TRBV6-5
CDR3 protein: CASSNRGPTEAFF
CDR3 DNA: TGTGCCAGCAGTAACAGGGGGCCCACTGAAGCTTTCTTT

D gene: TRBD2
clone size: once
J gene: TRBJ2-1
V gene: TRBV12-5
CDR3 protein: CASGFVTSAYNEQFF
CDR3 DNA: TGTGCTAGTGGTTTTGTGACTAGCGCATACAATGAGCAGTTCTTC

D gene: TRBD1
clone size: NA
J gene: TRBJ1-1
V gene: TRBV6-5
CDR3 protein: CASSYSTGRRDTEAFF
CDR3 DNA: TGTGCCAGCAGTTACTCGACAGGGAGGAGGGACACTGAAGCTTTCTTT

D gene: TRBD2
clone size: few
J gene: TRBJ2-7
V gene: TRBV6-2/TRBV6-3
CDR3 protein: CASSYHILAGGRSSYEQYF
CDR3 DNA: TGTGCCAGCAGTTACCATATTCTAGCGGGAGGAAGGAGCTCCTACGAGCAGTACTTC

D gene: NA
clone size: NA
J gene: TRBJ2-7
V gene: TRBV27
CDR3 protein: CASKLAGPSYEQYF
CDR3 DNA: TGTGCCAGCAAGCTAGCCGGACCCTCCTACGAGCAGTACTTC

D gene: NA
clone size: NA
J gene: TRBJ2-7
V gene: TRBV6-2/TRBV6-3
CDR3 protein: CASSYSPSFLAGISYEQYF
CDR3 DNA: TGTGCCAGCAGTTATTCTCCTTCCTTTCTAGCCGGGATCTCCTACGAGCAGTACTTC

D gene: NA
clone size: NA
J gene: TRBJ1-2
V gene: TRBV21-1
CDR3 protein: CASSKAFPTGLYYGYTF
CDR3 DNA: TGTGCCAGCAGCAAAGCTTTTCCGACAGGGTTGTACTATGGCTACACCTTC

D gene: NA
clone size: NA
J gene: TRBJ1-1
V gene: TRBV11-3
CDR3 protein: CASSFVEGRTEAFF
CDR3 DNA: TGTGCCAGCAGCTTCGTGGAGGGAAGGACTGAAGCTTTCTTT

D gene: NA
clone size: NA
J gene: TRBJ1-3
V gene: TRBV6-5
CDR3 protein: CASDRGSSGNTIYF
CDR3 DNA: TGTGCCAGCGATCGTGGGAGCTCTGGAAACACCATATATTTT

D gene: TRBD1
clone size: few
J gene: TRBJ1-3
V gene: TRBV19
CDR3 protein: CASSVAGTGSGNTIYF
CDR3 DNA: TGTGCCAGTAGTGTAGCCGGGACAGGGTCTGGAAACACCATATATTTT

D gene: TRBD2
clone size: once
J gene: TRBJ2-7
V gene: TRBV7-9
CDR3 protein: CASSPPPSGSSYEQYF
CDR3 DNA: TGTGCCAGCAGCCCCCCCCCAAGCGGGAGCTCCTACGAGCAGTACTTC

D gene: NA
clone size: NA
J gene: TRBJ1-1
V gene: TRBV28
CDR3 protein: CASSLGRENTEAFF
CDR3 DNA: TGTGCCAGCAGTTTGGGCAGGGAGAACACTGAAGCTTTCTTT

D gene: TRBD1
clone size: NA
J gene: TRBJ1-1
V gene: TRBV27
CDR3 protein: CASSWTGGMNTEAFF
CDR3 DNA: TGTGCCAGCAGTTGGACAGGGGGCATGAACACTGAAGCTTTCTTT

D gene: NA
clone size: NA
J gene: TRBJ2-1
V gene: TRBV5-5
CDR3 protein: CASSLEREPVKFF
CDR3 DNA: TGTGCCAGCAGCTTGGAACGGGAGCCAGTAAAGTTCTTC